This TCR beta chain was documented in a study of CD8+ T cells in alopecia areata. Study in general: Those treated were given oral tofacitinib at 5 to 10 mg twice daily.

Treatment reported: oral pan-JAK inhibitor, 5-10 mg twice daily. Alopecia areata patients provided lesional scalp punch biopsies and peripheral blood, both collected for the study. Following extraction, RNA underwent reverse transcription to cDNA, which served as the sequencing template. Sequencing was performed with immunoSEQ multiplex PCR; in TCRdb, only in-frame clones are kept and a portion is missing. The sample shows some 170,000 clones, roughly 63% of them seen only once. J gave up 5 bases and V 4 bases, and 8 bases lay outside the gene matches. The CDR3 is 15 residues long. CDR1 and CDR2 (germline): SGHRS, YFSETQ.

This clonotype was obtained from a human donor with alopecia areata. The chain uses TRBV5-1 and TRBJ2-5; 10 bases are shared with TRBD2. The source was CD4+ T cells sorted from blood, collected at approximately week 61, from a patient treated with tofacitinib. CDR3 in amino acids: CASSKRTSGGETQYF. In DNA form, the CDR3 reads TGCGCCAGCAGCAAACGGACTAGCGGAGGGGAGACCCAGTACTTC.